This paragraph reports one T cell receptor beta chain. Its binding antigen is unknown. Nothing much larger sits one base from this clone, and base qualities are not available. This CDR3 is also generated by other DNA sequences in the sample. The record originates from a study of blood T cell repertoires in COVID-19 (TCRdb year 2020). With respect to the entire study: Collaborator samples came from the United States, Italy and Spain and covered acute and convalescent phases of COVID-19. The material from the prospective study consisted of cDNA or gDNA derived from T cells, B-cell-depleted T cells, or PBMCs. Deeply sampled blood TCRbeta repertoires from subjects exposed to, actively infected with, or recovered from COVID-19 were included in the dataset. The repertoires were made available in a free public database intended to serve as a resource for research on the immune response to SARS-CoV-2. The samples were drawn from two sources: the first 160 participants of the ongoing ImmuneRACE study, and fewer than 1,500 subjects contributed by 6 global collaborators. Sample metadata almost always included a de-identified subject ID, COVID-19 status, age in years and sex. Where available, HLA class I and class II types were taken from metadata supplied by the sample provider and were not determined by assay-based typing.

The immunoSEQ Assay, a bias-controlled multiplex PCR, was used to amplify TCRbeta CDR3 regions from genomic DNA. The study's processing was this. The number of nucleated cells in each sample was estimated from the amplification of reference gene primers within the assay. Sequence reads were collapsed and filtered to measure the absolute abundance of every unique TCRbeta CDR3 rearrangement. Productive Simpson clonality was computed per sample as the square root of Simpson's diversity index over productive rearrangements. Entries here come from immuneACCESS through TCRdb and include only in-frame sequences with V and J called. Some clones fail to appear in such tables; in the studies checked, an unresolved V gene covers under half of the shortfall, and the cause of the remainder is unknown. That table supplies the V and J calls and clone size; D and trimming were determined from the DNA. The sample profile shows 220,000 or so clones; 90% of them were found once. The ten most abundant clones make up about 16% of the sample.

Findings and caveats that apply to the study as a whole: How much clinical and demographic metadata was included differed by source and by participant, and the metadata was provided uncurated.

Enrolling through a virtual design, the prospective study's participants ranged in age from roughly 18 to 95 years and lived across 24 United States geographic areas. In the prospective study, cohorts were assigned on the basis of participant-reported clinical history obtained from a screening survey and a study questionnaire. Exposed participants were defined as having been in contact with someone with a PCR-confirmed or clinician-diagnosed COVID-19 case within 2 weeks of study entry. Mobile phlebotomists in the prospective study collected whole blood, serum and a nasopharyngeal or oropharyngeal swab from every participant. Over a 2-month period, participants in the prospective study had the option of providing additional blood draws and questionnaires. Before DNA extraction, blood samples from the prospective study were shipped at room temperature or frozen. The TCR was taken from a man aged 25 to 40 who had been exposed to COVID-19. Sequencing input: PBMCs or T cells enriched from blood (not recorded which).

CDR3 sequence: CASSLGGLYGYTF. The sequenced DNA: TGCGCCAGCAGCTTAGGAGGGTTGTATGGCTACACCTTC. This chain is built from TRBV5-1 and TRBJ1-2; no confident D gene assignment can be made. Inclusive of the bounding cysteine and phenylalanine, the CDR3 is 13 residues long. Only the CDR3 part of the read is kept: 39 bases, read in frame from the first base. CDR1 is given as SGHRS and CDR2 as YFSETQ, both from the germline V gene. Deletion took 2 bases off V and 5 bases off J, with a span of 10 bases between the germline ends.